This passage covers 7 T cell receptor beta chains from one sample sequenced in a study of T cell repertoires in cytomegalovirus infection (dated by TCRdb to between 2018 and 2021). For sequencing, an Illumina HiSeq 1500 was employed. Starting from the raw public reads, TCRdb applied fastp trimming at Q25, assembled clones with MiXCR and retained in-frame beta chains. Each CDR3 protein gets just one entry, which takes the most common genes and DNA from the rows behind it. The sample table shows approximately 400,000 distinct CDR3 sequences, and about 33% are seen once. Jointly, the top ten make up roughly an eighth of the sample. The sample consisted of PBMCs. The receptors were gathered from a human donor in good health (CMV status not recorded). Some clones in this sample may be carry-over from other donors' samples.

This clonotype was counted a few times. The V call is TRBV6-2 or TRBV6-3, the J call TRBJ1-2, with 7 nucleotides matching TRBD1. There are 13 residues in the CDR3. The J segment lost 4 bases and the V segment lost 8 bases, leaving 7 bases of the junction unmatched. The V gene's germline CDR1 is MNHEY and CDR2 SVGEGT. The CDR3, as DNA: TGTGCCAGCGACAGGGAAAAAAGCTATGGCTACACCTTC. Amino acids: CASDREKSYGYTF.

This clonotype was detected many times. CDR3 sequence: CASSNDREESGNTIYF. The CDR3 DNA reads TGTGCCAGCAGCAACGACAGGGAAGAGTCTGGAAACACCATATATTTT. The chain links TRBV7-8 to TRBJ1-3; TRBD1 aligns across 7 bases. Germline lookup yields CDR1 SGHVS and CDR2 FQNEAQ. The CDR3 has 16 residues. V shed 5 bases and J 1 base; nucleotides not matched to a gene: 8.

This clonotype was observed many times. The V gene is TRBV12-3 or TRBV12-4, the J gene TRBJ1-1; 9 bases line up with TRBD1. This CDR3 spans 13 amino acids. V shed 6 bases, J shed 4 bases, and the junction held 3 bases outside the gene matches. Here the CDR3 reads CASSLQGATEAFF. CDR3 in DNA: TGTGCCAGCAGCTTACAGGGGGCCACTGAAGCTTTCTTT.

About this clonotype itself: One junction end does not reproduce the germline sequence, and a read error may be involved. CDR3 sequence: CASSVTGLGDTEAYF. CDR3 DNA sequence: TGTGCCAGCAGCGTGACAGGGTTGGGGGACACTGAAGCTTACTTT. The chain recombines TRBV7-2 with TRBJ1-1; 7 nucleotides line up with TRBD1. The CDR3 loop spans 15 amino acids. CDR1 SGHTA and CDR2 FQGNSA come from the germline V gene.

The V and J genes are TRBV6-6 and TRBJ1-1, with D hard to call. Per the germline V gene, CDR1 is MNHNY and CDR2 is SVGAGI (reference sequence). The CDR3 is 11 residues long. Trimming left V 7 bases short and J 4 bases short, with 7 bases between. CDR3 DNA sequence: TGTGCCAGCAAATTGGGCACTGAAGCTTTCTTT. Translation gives CASKLGTEAFF.

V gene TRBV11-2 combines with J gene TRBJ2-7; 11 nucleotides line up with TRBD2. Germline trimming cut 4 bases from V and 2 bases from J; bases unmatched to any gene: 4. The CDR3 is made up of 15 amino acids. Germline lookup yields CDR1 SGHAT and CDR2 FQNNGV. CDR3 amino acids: CASSSASGGPYEQYF. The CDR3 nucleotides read TGTGCCAGCAGCTCAGCTAGCGGGGGGCCCTACGAGCAGTACTTC.

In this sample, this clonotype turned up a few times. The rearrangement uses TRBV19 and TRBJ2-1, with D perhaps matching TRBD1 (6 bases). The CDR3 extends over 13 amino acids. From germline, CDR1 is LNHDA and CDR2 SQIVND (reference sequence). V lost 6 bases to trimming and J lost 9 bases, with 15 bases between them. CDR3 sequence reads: CASRSQGPGEQFF. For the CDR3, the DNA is TGTGCCAGTAGATCGCAGGGGCCGGGTGAGCAGTTCTTC.